Listed below are T cell receptor beta chains from one sample, sequenced in a study of cytomegalovirus exposure and HLA in healthy donors. Generated by immunoSEQ multiplex PCR, the TCRdb table keeps only in-frame clones and is missing some. The sample shows 190,000 or so clones, roughly 87% of them seen only once. The sample consisted of PBMCs. The receptors stem from a man aged 50 to 60 in good health and CMV-seronegative. Both conserved end residues are part of each CDR3. The order of the fields is D gene, V gene, J gene, clone size, CDR3 protein, CDR3 DNA. The D gene is left open where the match is weak. Clone size is shown for a subset of rows, as once, few, many or a class of expanded clone.

.	TRBV30	TRBJ2-5	.	CALGQRETQYF	TGTGCCCTAGGACAGCGAGAGACCCAGTACTTC
.	TRBV6-1	TRBJ2-6	.	CASSEDWGAGANVLTF	TGTGCCAGCAGTGAAGATTGGGGAGCTGGGGCCAACGTCCTGACTTTC
.	TRBV19	TRBJ1-1	.	CASSIDRDTEAFF	TGTGCCAGTAGTATAGACAGGGACACTGAAGCTTTCTTT
.	TRBV7-9	TRBJ1-1	.	CASARQLNTEAFF	TGTGCCAGCGCAAGACAGTTGAACACTGAAGCTTTCTTT
.	TRBV7-6	TRBJ1-5	once	CASSPRGNQPQHF	TGTGCCAGCAGCCCCAGGGGCAATCAGCCCCAGCATTTT
.	TRBV4-2	TRBJ2-1	.	CASSQGRGNEQFF	TGTGCCAGCAGCCAGGGAAGGGGAAATGAGCAGTTCTTC
TRBD2	TRBV7-8	TRBJ2-1	.	CASSFSPGGEQFF	TGTGCCAGCAGTTTTTCCCCGGGGGGTGAGCAGTTCTTC
.	TRBV7-9	TRBJ2-5	.	CASRRTATRETRYF	TGTGCCAGCAGGAGAACCGCAACTCGGGAGACCCGGTACTTC
.	TRBV18	TRBJ2-1	.	CASSLGGDEQFF	TGTGCCAGCTCCCTTGGGGGCGATGAGCAGTTCTTC
TRBD1	TRBV10-3	TRBJ2-7	.	CAISQTGVSYEQYF	TGTGCCATCAGCCAGACAGGGGTGTCCTACGAGCAGTACTTC
.	TRBV5-6	TRBJ1-2	.	CASFRETVYGYTF	TGTGCCAGCTTCAGAGAGACAGTCTATGGCTACACCTTC
.	TRBV19	TRBJ1-2	.	CASSIDRRAVYGYTF	TGTGCCAGTAGTATAGATCGCAGGGCGGTCTATGGCTACACCTTC
.	TRBV5-1	TRBJ2-7	.	CASSDGQEQYF	TGCGCCAGCAGCGATGGTCAGGAGCAGTACTTC
.	TRBV7-9	TRBJ1-2	once	CSSSLNSMGRQDPGYGYTF	TGTTCCAGCAGCTTAAATTCAATGGGCCGACAGGACCCTGGCTATGGCTACACCTTC
TRBD1	TRBV2	TRBJ1-6	.	CASSDRTGIPSPLHF	TGTGCCAGCAGTGACAGGACAGGGATCCCTTCACCCCTCCACTTT
.	TRBV30	TRBJ2-7	once	CAWSGQPTSYEQYF	TGTGCCTGGAGTGGACAGCCAACCTCCTACGAGCAGTACTTC
TRBD1	TRBV7-2	TRBJ2-7	.	CASSYTGTGKTYEQYF	TGTGCCAGCAGCTATACTGGGACAGGGAAAACCTACGAGCAGTACTTC
.	TRBV19	TRBJ2-3	.	CASSLRETTDTQYF	TGTGCCAGTAGTCTACGGGAGACCACAGATACGCAGTATTTT